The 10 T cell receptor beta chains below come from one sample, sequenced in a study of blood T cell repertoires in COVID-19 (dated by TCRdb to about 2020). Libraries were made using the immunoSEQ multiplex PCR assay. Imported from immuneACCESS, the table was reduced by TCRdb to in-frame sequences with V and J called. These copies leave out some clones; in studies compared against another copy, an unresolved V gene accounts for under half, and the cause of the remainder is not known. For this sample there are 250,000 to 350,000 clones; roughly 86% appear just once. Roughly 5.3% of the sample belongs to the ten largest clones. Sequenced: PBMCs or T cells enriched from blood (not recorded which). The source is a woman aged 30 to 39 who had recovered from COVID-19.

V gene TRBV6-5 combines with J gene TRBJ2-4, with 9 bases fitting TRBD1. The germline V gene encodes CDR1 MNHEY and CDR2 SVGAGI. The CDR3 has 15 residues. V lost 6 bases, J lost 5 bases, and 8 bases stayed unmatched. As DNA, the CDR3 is TGTGCCAGCAGCCAGACAGGGGGGGGGCAAAACATTCAGTACTTC. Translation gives CASSQTGGGQNIQYF.

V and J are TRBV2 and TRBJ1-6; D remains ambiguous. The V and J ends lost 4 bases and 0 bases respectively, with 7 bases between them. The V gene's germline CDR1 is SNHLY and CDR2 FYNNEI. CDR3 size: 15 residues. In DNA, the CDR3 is TGTGCCAGCAGTGGTGGGAGCTCCTATAATTCACCCCTCCACTTT. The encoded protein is CASSGGSSYNSPLHF. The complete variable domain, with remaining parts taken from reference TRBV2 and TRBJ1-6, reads EPEVTQTPSHQVTQMGQEVILRCVPISNHLYFYWYRQILGQKVEFLVSFYNNEISEKSEIFDDQFSVERPDGSNFTLKIRSTKLEDSAMYFCASSGGSSYNSPLHFGNGTRLTVT.

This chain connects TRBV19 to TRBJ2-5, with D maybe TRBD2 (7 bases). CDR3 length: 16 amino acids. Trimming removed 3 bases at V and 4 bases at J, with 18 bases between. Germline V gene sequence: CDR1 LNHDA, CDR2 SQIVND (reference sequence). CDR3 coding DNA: TGTGCCAGTAGTATTCTGGCGGGGGCCGTCGGAGAGACCCAGTACTTC. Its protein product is CASSILAGAVGETQYF. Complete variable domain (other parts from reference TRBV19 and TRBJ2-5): DGGITQSPKYLFRKEGQNVTLSCEQNLNHDAMYWYRQDPGQGLRLIYYSQIVNDFQKGDIAEGYSVSREKKESFPLTVTSAQKNPTAFYLCASSILAGAVGETQYFGPGTRLLVL.

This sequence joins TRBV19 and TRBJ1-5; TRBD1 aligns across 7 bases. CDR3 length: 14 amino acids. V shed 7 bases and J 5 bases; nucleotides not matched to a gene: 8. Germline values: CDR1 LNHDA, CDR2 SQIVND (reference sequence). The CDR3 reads CASNRQGNYQPQHF. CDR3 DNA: TGTGCCAGTAATAGACAGGGAAACTATCAGCCCCAGCATTTT.

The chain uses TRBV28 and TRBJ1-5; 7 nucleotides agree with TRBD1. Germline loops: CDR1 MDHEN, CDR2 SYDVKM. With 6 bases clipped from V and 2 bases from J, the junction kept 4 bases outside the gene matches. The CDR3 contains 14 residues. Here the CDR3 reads CASRVGQGNQPQHF. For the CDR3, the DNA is TGTGCCAGCAGAGTAGGACAGGGCAATCAGCCCCAGCATTTT.

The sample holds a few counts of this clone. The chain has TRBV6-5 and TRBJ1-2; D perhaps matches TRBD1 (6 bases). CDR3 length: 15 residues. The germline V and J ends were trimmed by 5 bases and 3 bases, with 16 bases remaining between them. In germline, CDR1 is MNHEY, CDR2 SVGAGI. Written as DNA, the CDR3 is TGTGCCAGCAGTCCGTACAGGGCCGCGGACTATGGCTACACCTTC. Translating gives CASSPYRAADYGYTF.

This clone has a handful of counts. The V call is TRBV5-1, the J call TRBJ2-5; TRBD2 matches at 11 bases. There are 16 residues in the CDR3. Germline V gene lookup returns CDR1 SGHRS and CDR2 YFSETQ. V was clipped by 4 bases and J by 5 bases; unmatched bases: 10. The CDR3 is CASSRALAGGSETQYF. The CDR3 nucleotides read TGCGCCAGCAGCCGGGCCCTAGCGGGGGGATCGGAGACCCAGTACTTC.

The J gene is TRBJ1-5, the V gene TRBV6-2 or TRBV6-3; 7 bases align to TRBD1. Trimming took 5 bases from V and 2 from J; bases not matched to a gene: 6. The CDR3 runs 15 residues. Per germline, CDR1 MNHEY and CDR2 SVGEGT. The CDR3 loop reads CASSLTGTGNQPQHF. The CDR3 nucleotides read TGTGCCAGCAGTCTGACCGGGACAGGCAATCAGCCCCAGCATTTT.

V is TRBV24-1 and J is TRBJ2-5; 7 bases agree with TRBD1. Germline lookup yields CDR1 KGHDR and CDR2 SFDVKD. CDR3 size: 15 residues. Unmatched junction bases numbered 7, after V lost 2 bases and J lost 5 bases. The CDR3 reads CATSDSRTGGETQYF. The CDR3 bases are TGTGCCACCAGTGATTCCCGGACAGGCGGGGAGACCCAGTACTTC.

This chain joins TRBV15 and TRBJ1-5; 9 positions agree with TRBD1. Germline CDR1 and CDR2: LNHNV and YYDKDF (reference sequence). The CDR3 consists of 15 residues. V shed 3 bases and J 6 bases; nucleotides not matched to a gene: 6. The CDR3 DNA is TGTGCCACCAGCAGCGGGACAGGGATCGCTCAGCCCCAGCATTTT. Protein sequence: CATSSGTGIAQPQHF.